This TCR beta chain was identified during a study of cytomegalovirus exposure and HLA in healthy donors. The PCR employed 60 Vbeta primers together with 13 Jbeta primers. Method: immunoSEQ multiplex PCR; TCRdb's copy keeps in-frame clones and lacks some. The sample shows about 190,000 clones, roughly 77% of them seen only once. In germline, CDR1 is MNHEY, CDR2 SVGAGI. The V gene lost 6 bases and the J gene lost 1 base, with 12 bases spanning the gap. The CDR3 contains 14 residues. This clone was observed once. The source is a man under 40 in good health and CMV-seropositive. Sequencing input: PBMCs. The V and J genes are TRBV6-5 and TRBJ1-1; no clear D gene. The CDR3: CASREDYQNTEAFF. In nucleotides, the CDR3 is TGTGCCAGCAGGGAAGACTACCAGAACACTGAAGCTTTCTTT.